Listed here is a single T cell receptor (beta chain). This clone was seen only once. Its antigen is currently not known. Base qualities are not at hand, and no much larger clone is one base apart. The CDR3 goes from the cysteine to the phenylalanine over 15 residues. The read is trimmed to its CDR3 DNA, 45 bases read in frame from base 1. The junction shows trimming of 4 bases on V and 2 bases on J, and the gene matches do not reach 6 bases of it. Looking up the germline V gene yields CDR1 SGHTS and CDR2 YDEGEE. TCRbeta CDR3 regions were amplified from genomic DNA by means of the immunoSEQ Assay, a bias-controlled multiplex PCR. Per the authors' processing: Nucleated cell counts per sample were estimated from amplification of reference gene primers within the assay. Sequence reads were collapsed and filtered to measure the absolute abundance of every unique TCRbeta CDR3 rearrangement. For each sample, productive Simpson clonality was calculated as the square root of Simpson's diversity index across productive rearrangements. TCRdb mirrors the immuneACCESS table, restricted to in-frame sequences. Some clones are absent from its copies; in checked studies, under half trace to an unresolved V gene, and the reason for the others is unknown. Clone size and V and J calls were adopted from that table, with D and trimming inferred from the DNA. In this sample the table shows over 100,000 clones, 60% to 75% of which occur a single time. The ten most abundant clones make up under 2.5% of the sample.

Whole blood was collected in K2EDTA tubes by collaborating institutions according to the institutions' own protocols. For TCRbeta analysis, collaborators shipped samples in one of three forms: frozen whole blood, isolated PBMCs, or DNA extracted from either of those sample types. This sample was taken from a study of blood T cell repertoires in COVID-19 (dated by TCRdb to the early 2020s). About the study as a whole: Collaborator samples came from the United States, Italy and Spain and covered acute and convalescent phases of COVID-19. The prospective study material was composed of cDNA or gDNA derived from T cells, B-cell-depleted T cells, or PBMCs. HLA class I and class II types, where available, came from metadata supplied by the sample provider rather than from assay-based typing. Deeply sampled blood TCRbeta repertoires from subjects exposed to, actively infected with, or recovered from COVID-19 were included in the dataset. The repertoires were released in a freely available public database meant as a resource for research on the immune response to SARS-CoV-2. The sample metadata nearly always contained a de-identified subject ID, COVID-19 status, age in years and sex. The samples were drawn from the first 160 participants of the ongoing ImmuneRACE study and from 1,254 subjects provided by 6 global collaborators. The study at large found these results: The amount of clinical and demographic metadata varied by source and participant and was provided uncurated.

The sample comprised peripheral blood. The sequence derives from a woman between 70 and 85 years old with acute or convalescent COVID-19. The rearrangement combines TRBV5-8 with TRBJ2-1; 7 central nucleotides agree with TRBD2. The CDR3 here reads CASSVTSATYNEQFF. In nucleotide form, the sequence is TGTGCCAGCAGCGTTACTAGCGCCACCTACAATGAGCAGTTCTTC.